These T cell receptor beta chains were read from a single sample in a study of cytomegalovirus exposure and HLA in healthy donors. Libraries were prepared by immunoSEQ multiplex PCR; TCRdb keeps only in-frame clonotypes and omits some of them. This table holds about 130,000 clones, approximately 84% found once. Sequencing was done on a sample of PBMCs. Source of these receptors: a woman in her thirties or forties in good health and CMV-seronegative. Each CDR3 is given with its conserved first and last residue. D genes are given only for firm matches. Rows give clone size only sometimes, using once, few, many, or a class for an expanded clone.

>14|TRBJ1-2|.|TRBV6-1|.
CASGVDSINYGYTF
TGTGCCAGCGGCGTAGACAGCATTAACTATGGCTACACCTTC
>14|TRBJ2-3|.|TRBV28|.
CASSPGHSTDTQYF
TGTGCCAGCAGTCCGGGACACAGCACAGATACGCAGTATTTT
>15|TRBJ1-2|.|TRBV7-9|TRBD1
CASSLAPTGYPGYTF
TGTGCCAGCAGCTTAGCCCCGACAGGGTACCCCGGCTACACCTTC
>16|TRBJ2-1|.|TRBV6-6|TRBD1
CASHPGRGTAYNEQFF
TGTGCCAGCCACCCGGGCCGAGGGACAGCCTACAATGAGCAGTTCTTC
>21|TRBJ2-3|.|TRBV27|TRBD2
CASSLFRHLNRLAGDLDTQYF
TGTGCCAGCAGTTTGTTCCGCCATTTGAACCGACTAGCGGGAGATTTGGATACGCAGTATTTT
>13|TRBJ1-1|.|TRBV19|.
CASIQQGRTEAFF
TGTGCCAGTATCCAACAGGGTAGGACTGAAGCTTTCTTT
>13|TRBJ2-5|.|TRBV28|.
CASTLPGVETQYF
TGTGCCAGCACCCTACCAGGGGTAGAGACCCAGTACTTC
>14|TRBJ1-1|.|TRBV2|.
CASREDLLVTEAFF
TGTGCCAGCAGGGAGGACCTTCTGGTAACTGAAGCTTTCTTT
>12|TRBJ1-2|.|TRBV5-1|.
CASRPGGDGYTF
TGCGCCAGCAGGCCTGGGGGGGATGGCTACACCTTC
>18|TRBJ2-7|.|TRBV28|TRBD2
CASTPPGLAGGGTYEQYF
TGTGCCAGCACCCCACCGGGACTAGCGGGAGGAGGTACCTACGAGCAGTACTTC
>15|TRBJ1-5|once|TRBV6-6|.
CASSYSGVPNQPQHF
TGTGCCAGCAGTTACTCCGGGGTTCCCAATCAGCCCCAGCATTTT
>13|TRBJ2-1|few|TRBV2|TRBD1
CASPKGQTIEQFF
TGTGCCAGCCCGAAGGGACAGACAATAGAGCAGTTCTTC
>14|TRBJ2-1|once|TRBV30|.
CAWSDRRLMNEQFF
TGTGCCTGGAGTGATCGGCGGCTTATGAATGAGCAGTTCTTC
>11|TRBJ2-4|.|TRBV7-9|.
CAGEGVDSQYF
TGTGCCGGCGAAGGGGTTGACAGTCAGTACTTC
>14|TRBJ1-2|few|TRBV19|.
CASSIQGRDYGYTF
TGTGCCAGTAGTATCCAGGGGCGAGACTATGGCTACACCTTC
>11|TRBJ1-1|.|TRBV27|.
CASSFGTEAFF
TGTGCCAGCAGTTTCGGCACTGAAGCTTTCTTT
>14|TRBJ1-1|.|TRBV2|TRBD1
CASTAQGAGTEAFF
TGTGCCAGCACAGCACAGGGGGCAGGTACTGAAGCTTTCTTT
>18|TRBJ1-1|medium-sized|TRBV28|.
CASNPVGDNEIGDTEAFF
TGTGCCAGCAACCCCGTCGGGGACAATGAGATTGGGGACACTGAAGCTTTCTTT
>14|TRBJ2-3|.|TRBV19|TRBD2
CASGAGQVTDTQYF
TGTGCCAGTGGAGCGGGGCAGGTCACAGATACGCAGTATTTT
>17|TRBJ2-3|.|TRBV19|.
CASSMVVGALKRNTQYF
TGTGCCAGTAGTATGGTCGTGGGGGCCCTTAAGAGAAATACGCAGTATTTT
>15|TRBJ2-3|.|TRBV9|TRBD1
CASSVEQGDTDTQYF
TGTGCCAGCAGCGTAGAACAGGGGGACACAGATACGCAGTATTTT
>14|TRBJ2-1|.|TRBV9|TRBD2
CASSDSGPLGEQFF
TGTGCCAGCAGCGATAGCGGGCCCCTCGGGGAGCAGTTCTTC
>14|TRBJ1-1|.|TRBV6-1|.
CASSEFGGAPEAFF
TGTGCCAGCAGTGAATTCGGGGGGGCCCCTGAAGCTTTCTTT
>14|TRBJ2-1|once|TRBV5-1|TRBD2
CASSITSGSNEQFF
TGCGCCAGCAGTATAACTAGCGGGAGTAATGAGCAGTTCTTC
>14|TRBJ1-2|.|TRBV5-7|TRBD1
CASSLRDRAYGYTF
TGTGCCAGCAGCTTGCGGGACAGGGCCTATGGCTACACCTTC
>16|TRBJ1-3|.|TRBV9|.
CASSVTPGSSGNTIYF
TGTGCCAGCAGTGTCACTCCGGGGAGCTCTGGAAACACCATATATTTT
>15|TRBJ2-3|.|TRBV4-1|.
CASSQEGDFTDTQYF
TGCGCCAGCAGCCAAGAAGGGGACTTCACAGATACGCAGTATTTT
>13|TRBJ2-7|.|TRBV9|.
CASSVDSKSEQYF
TGTGCCAGCAGCGTAGATTCGAAGAGTGAGCAGTACTTC
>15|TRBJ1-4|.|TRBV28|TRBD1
CASSLTGATNEKLFF
TGTGCCAGCAGCTTGACAGGGGCAACTAATGAAAAACTGTTTTTT
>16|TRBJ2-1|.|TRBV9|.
CASSAPRTASYNEQFF
TGTGCCAGCAGCGCACCCCGGACAGCGTCTTACAATGAGCAGTTCTTC
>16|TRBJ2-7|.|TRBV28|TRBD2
CASSSGTSGIVYEQYF
TGTGCCAGCAGTTCCGGGACTAGCGGGATAGTCTACGAGCAGTACTTC
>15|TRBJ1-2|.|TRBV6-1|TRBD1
CASSPGDRPNYGYTF
TGTGCCAGCAGCCCAGGGGACAGACCAAACTATGGCTACACCTTC
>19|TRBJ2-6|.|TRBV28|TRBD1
CASSLLGGTGGAGANVLTF
TGTGCCAGCAGTTTATTGGGCGGGACAGGGGGCGCCGGGGCCAACGTCCTGACTTTC
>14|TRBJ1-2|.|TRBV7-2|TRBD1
CASSLGQGDYGYTF
TGTGCCAGCAGCTTGGGACAGGGGGACTATGGCTACACCTTC
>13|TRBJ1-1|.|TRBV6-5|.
CASRRQMNTEAFF
TGTGCCAGCAGGCGACAGATGAACACTGAAGCTTTCTTT
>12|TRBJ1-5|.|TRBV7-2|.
CASSLAARPQHF
TGTGCCAGCAGCTTAGCAGCCCGGCCCCAGCATTTT
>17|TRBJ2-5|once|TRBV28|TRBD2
CASSPTNGLAGGETQYF
TGTGCCAGCAGCCCAACCAATGGACTAGCGGGAGGGGAGACCCAGTACTTC
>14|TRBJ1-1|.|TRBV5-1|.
CASSLSGQNPEAFF
TGCGCCAGCAGCTTGTCAGGGCAGAACCCTGAAGCTTTCTTT
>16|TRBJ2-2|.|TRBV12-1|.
CASSFEQGLSTGELFF
TGTGCCAGCAGCTTTGAACAGGGCTTAAGCACCGGGGAGCTGTTTTTT
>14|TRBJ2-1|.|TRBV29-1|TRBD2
CSVEGTSVSPEQFF
TGCAGCGTTGAAGGGACTAGCGTGTCGCCTGAGCAGTTCTTC
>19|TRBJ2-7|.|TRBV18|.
CASLDRGESSGDRTYEQYF
TGTGCCAGCCTCGACAGGGGAGAGTCTAGCGGGGACCGCACCTACGAGCAGTACTTC
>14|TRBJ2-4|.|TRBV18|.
CASSKAREGNIQYF
TGTGCCAGCTCCAAAGCCAGGGAAGGGAACATTCAGTACTTC
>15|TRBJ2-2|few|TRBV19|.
CASSIAGVPVGELFF
TGTGCCAGTAGTATAGCGGGAGTCCCGGTCGGGGAGCTGTTTTTT
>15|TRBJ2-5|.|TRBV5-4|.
CASSALATLQETQYF
TGTGCCAGCAGCGCTCTAGCGACCCTCCAAGAGACCCAGTACTTC
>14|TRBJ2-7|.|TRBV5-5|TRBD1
CASSRDRGPYEQYF
TGTGCCAGCAGCCGTGACAGGGGTCCCTACGAGCAGTACTTC
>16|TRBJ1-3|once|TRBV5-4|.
CASSLGSVRGGNTIYF
TGTGCCAGCAGCTTGGGTTCGGTCAGGGGTGGAAACACCATATATTTT
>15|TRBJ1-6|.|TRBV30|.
CAWTGGGGNNSPLHF
TGTGCCTGGACCGGGGGGGGCGGGAATAATTCACCCCTCCACTTT
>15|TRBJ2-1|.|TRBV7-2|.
CASSLSGSSYNEQFF
TGTGCCAGCAGCTTAAGCGGAAGCTCCTACAATGAGCAGTTCTTC
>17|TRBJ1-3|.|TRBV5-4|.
CASSFTDGPRAGNTIYF
TGTGCCAGCAGCTTCACGGACGGCCCGAGGGCGGGAAACACCATATATTTT
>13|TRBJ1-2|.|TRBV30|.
CAWVFPGEYGYTF
TGTGCCTGGGTCTTCCCCGGGGAATATGGCTACACCTTC
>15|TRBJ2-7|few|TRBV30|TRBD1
CAWSRQGTYSYEQYF
TGTGCCTGGAGTAGACAGGGAACATACTCCTACGAGCAGTACTTC
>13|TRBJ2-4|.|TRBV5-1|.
CASSLVRGDIQYF
TGCGCCAGCAGCTTGGTGCGAGGCGACATTCAGTACTTC
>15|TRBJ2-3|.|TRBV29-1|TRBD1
CSVVSRDRVVDTQYF
TGCAGCGTTGTTAGCAGGGACAGGGTGGTAGATACGCAGTATTTT
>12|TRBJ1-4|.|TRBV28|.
CASSLNNEKLFF
TGTGCCAGCAGTTTAAACAACGAAAAACTGTTTTTT
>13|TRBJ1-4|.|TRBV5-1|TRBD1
CASSLTGDEKLFF
TGCGCCAGCAGCTTGACAGGGGATGAAAAACTGTTTTTT
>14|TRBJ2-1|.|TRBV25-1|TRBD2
CASSESSGRNEQFF
TGTGCCAGCAGTGAATCTAGCGGGAGAAATGAGCAGTTCTTC
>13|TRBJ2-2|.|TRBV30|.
CAWSHRNTGELFF
TGTGCCTGGTCTCACAGGAACACCGGGGAGCTGTTTTTT
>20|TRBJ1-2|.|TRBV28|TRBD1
CASSANLPGTGGERTYGYTF
TGTGCCAGCAGTGCAAACCTTCCCGGGACAGGGGGCGAAAGAACTTATGGCTACACCTTC